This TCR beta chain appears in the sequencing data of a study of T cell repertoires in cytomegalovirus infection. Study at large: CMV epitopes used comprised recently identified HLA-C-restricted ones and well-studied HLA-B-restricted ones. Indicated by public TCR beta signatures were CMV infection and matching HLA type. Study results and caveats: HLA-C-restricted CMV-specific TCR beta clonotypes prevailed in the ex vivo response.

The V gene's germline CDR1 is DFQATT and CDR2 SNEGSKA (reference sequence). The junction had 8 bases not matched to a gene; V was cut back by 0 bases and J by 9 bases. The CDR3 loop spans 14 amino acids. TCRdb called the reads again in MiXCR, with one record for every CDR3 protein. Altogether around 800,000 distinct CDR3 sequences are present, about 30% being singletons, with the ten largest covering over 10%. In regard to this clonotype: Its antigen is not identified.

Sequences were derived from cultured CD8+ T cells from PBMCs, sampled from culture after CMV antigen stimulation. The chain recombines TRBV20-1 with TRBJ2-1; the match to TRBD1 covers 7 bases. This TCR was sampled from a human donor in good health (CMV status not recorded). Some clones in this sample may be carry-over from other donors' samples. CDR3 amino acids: CSARDLKGAAEQFF. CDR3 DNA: TGCAGTGCTAGAGATCTGAAGGGGGCCGCTGAGCAGTTCTTC.